This T cell receptor beta chain was sequenced during a study of blood T cell repertoires in COVID-19 (dated by TCRdb to 2018 to 2020). With regard to the full study: Samples covering the acute and convalescent phases of COVID-19 were provided by collaborators in the United States, Italy and Spain. The material from the prospective study consisted of cDNA or gDNA derived from T cells, B-cell-depleted T cells, or PBMCs. Deeply sampled blood TCRbeta repertoires from subjects exposed to, actively infected with, or recovered from COVID-19 were included in the dataset. The repertoires were released in a freely available public database intended as a resource for research on the immune response to SARS-CoV-2. The samples were drawn from the first 160 participants of the ongoing ImmuneRACE study and from 950 to 1,500 subjects provided by 6 global collaborators. The sample metadata nearly always contained a de-identified subject ID, COVID-19 status, age in years and sex. HLA class I and class II types, where available, came from metadata supplied by the sample provider rather than from assay-based typing.

Results and caveats for the whole study, not just this receptor: The quantity of clinical and demographic metadata differed by source and by participant and was supplied without curation.

Its CDR3 holds 14 amino acids, cysteine through phenylalanine. The sequence is cut down to CDR3 DNA, 42 bases in frame from base 1. The V end gives up 8 bases and the J end 7 bases, leaving 11 bases in the junction not matched to a gene. The CDR1 and CDR2 encoded by the germline V gene (reference sequence) are LNHDA and SQIVND. TCRbeta CDR3 regions were amplified from genomic DNA by means of the immunoSEQ Assay, a bias-controlled multiplex PCR. On the study's bioinformatics: Within the assay, amplification of reference gene primers was used to estimate how many nucleated cells each sample contained. To quantify the absolute abundance of each unique TCRbeta CDR3 rearrangement, sequence reads were collapsed and filtered. Productive Simpson clonality was computed per sample as the square root of Simpson's diversity index over productive rearrangements. TCRdb limited this immuneACCESS table to in-frame rearrangements with V and J called. A share of clones is missing; checked studies link under half to unresolved V genes, and the rest is unexplained. For V, J and clone size, that table is used; D and trimming come from the DNA. This sample has fewer than 300,000 clones in its table, and around nine tenths of those were observed once. The ten largest account for around 0.84% of the sample.

Note on this clone: No cognate antigen has been identified for it. Base qualities are not recorded, but no much larger clone differs from it by a single base.

Each collaborating institution followed its own protocols to collect whole blood in K2EDTA tubes. For TCRbeta analysis, collaborator samples were shipped as frozen whole blood, as isolated PBMCs, or as DNA extracted from either sample type. Sequencing was done on a sample of peripheral blood. Recombination linked TRBV19 to TRBJ1-2, with 9 bases matching TRBD1. The clonotype was recovered from a man aged 30 to 45 with acute or convalescent COVID-19. Here the CDR3 is given as CASLPRGQGAGYTF. The DNA sequence is as follows: TGTGCCAGTTTACCCAGGGGACAGGGAGCTGGCTACACCTTC.